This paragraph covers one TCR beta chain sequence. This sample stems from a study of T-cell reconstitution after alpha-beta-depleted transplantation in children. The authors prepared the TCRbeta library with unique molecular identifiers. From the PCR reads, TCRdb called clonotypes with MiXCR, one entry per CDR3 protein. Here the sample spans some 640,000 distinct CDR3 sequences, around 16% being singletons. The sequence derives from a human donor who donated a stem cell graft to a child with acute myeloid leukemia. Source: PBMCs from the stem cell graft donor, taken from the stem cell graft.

This chain's CDR3 is CASSWDRDRGLSGANVLTF. CDR3 nucleotide sequence: TGTGCCAGCAGCTGGGACCGGGACAGGGGGCTGAGTGGGGCCAACGTCCTGACTTTC. The chain recombines TRBV5-4 with TRBJ2-6; TRBD1 matches 12 bases. V lost 3 bases, J lost 3 bases, and 10 bases stayed unmatched. Germline assignment: CDR1 SGHNT and CDR2 YYREEE (reference sequence). The CDR3 has 19 amino acids.